This is a list of T cell receptor beta chains from one sample in a study of blood T cell repertoires in COVID-19. Method: immunoSEQ multiplex PCR; TCRdb's copy keeps in-frame clones and lacks some. The table shows 100,000 or so clones, with around 85% occurring only once. Sequenced sample: peripheral blood. Receptor source: a woman in her 70s with active or convalescent COVID-19. CDR3s include the opening cysteine and the closing phenylalanine or tryptophan. A D gene is named only where the DNA matches it firmly. Not every row has a clone size; where given, it reads once, few, many or a size class.

j_call | d_call | cdr3_length | clone_size | v_call | cdr3_nt | cdr3_aa
TRBJ1-1 | NA | 14 | NA | TRBV5-1 | TGCGCCAGCAGCTTCGGGATCCGGGGTACTGAAGCTTTCTTT | CASSFGIRGTEAFF
TRBJ2-2 | TRBD1 | 15 | NA | TRBV24-1 | TGTGCCACCAGTGACGGGACAGGGAACACCGGGGAGCTGTTTTTT | CATSDGTGNTGELFF
TRBJ1-1 | NA | 15 | NA | TRBV5-6 | TGTGCCAGCAGCTTCGATGGGGGGAGGGACACTGAAGCTTTCTTT | CASSFDGGRDTEAFF
TRBJ1-2 | TRBD1 | 13 | NA | TRBV6-5 | TGTGCCAGCAGTCGCGGGACAGGGGTTGGCTACACCTTC | CASSRGTGVGYTF
TRBJ2-7 | NA | 14 | NA | TRBV2 | TGTGCCAGCAGTGATCAGGGCTCGGGCTACGAGCAGTACTTC | CASSDQGSGYEQYF
TRBJ1-3 | NA | 15 | NA | TRBV9 | TGTGCCAGCAGCGTAGGAGCCCTCTCTGGAAACACCATATATTTT | CASSVGALSGNTIYF
TRBJ1-1 | NA | 15 | NA | TRBV28 | TGTGCCAGCAGATTTTTAAAACAGATGAACACTGAAGCTTTCTTT | CASRFLKQMNTEAFF
TRBJ2-3 | NA | 15 | NA | TRBV15 | TGTGCCACCAGCAGAGATGGACAGCAAAGAGATACGCAGTATTTT | CATSRDGQQRDTQYF
TRBJ1-2 | TRBD1 | 14 | NA | TRBV7-8 | TGTGCCAGCAGCCCCGGGACAGGCCGCTATGGCTACACCTTC | CASSPGTGRYGYTF
TRBJ2-5 | NA | 14 | NA | TRBV28 | TGTGCCAGCAGTTTAGCAGGGCTACAAGAGACCCAGTACTTC | CASSLAGLQETQYF
TRBJ1-1 | NA | 15 | once | TRBV21-1 | TGTGCCAGCAGCACTACAAACAGGGGAAACACTGAAGCTTTCTTT | CASSTTNRGNTEAFF
TRBJ2-1 | NA | 14 | NA | TRBV6-2/TRBV6-3 | TGTGCCAGCAGTTACAGCATGATGCGGGGTGAGCAGTTCTTC | CASSYSMMRGEQFF
TRBJ2-3 | NA | 16 | NA | TRBV24-1 | TGTGCCACCAGTGATCCACGACAGAGAAGCACAGATACGCAGTATTTT | CATSDPRQRSTDTQYF
TRBJ2-1 | TRBD2 | 14 | NA | TRBV15 | TGTGCCACGGGCGGGGTTGGCGGGAGCTATGAGCAGTTCTTC | CATGGVGGSYEQFF
TRBJ1-1 | NA | 14 | few | TRBV7-9 | TGTGCCAGCAGCTCCCTGCTAGGGAACACTGAAGCTTTCTTT | CASSSLLGNTEAFF
TRBJ2-2 | TRBD2 | 16 | NA | TRBV5-6 | TGTGCCAGCAGCCTGTGGGGGAGGGCGAGTTCGGGGGAGCTGTTTTTT | CASSLWGRASSGELFF
TRBJ1-2 | NA | 16 | NA | TRBV11-2 | TGTGCCAGCAGCTCCGCCGGTTGGAGCCAGAACTATGGCTACACCTTC | CASSSAGWSQNYGYTF
TRBJ2-6 | TRBD2 | 15 | once | TRBV30 | TGTGCCTGGACGGCGGGGGGCTCTGGGGCCAACGTCCTGACTTTC | CAWTAGGSGANVLTF
TRBJ1-5 | NA | 14 | NA | TRBV2 | TGTGCCAGCAAAGACAGGTATAGCAATCAGCCCCAGCATTTT | CASKDRYSNQPQHF
TRBJ1-5 | TRBD1 | 15 | NA | TRBV2 | TGTGCCAGCAGTGCGGGACAGGGGGTCAATCAGCCCCAGCATTTT | CASSAGQGVNQPQHF
TRBJ2-7 | TRBD2 | 14 | NA | TRBV27 | TGTGCCAGCAGCTATCGGGGGGGCCGCTACGAGCAGTACTTC | CASSYRGGRYEQYF
TRBJ2-1 | NA | 14 | few | TRBV11-2 | TGTGCCAGCAGCTTACAGGGGTTGTACAATGAGCAGTTCTTC | CASSLQGLYNEQFF
TRBJ1-2 | TRBD1 | 13 | NA | TRBV7-9 | TGTGCCAGCAGCTATTCGACAGGGGATGGCTACACCTTC | CASSYSTGDGYTF
TRBJ2-5 | NA | 12 | NA | TRBV5-1 | TGCGCCAGCAGGGAGGTAGCAGAGACCCAGTACTTC | CASREVAETQYF
TRBJ1-2 | TRBD1 | 15 | few | TRBV9 | TGTGCCAGCAGGTTGGGGCCGACAGGGGGAGTACCCTTCACCTTC | CASRLGPTGGVPFTF
TRBJ1-2 | NA | 15 | NA | TRBV19 | TGTGCCAGTAGTATCTTCGGAGCACTCGGCTATGGCTACACCTTC | CASSIFGALGYGYTF
TRBJ1-5 | NA | 14 | NA | TRBV2 | TGTGCCAGCAGGGACGGGACTGGCCATTTGGCCCAGCATTTT | CASRDGTGHLAQHF
TRBJ2-5 | NA | 15 | NA | TRBV11-2 | TGTGCCAGCAGCTTAGATGGGACTGACGAGGAGACCCAGTACTTC | CASSLDGTDEETQYF
TRBJ2-7 | TRBD1 | 15 | NA | TRBV5-1 | TGCGCCAGCAGCGTTCAGGGGGACAGGGGCAACGAGCAGTACTTC | CASSVQGDRGNEQYF
TRBJ2-7 | NA | 14 | NA | TRBV2 | TGTGCCAGCAGTGCCAGGCAGGGTCACTACGAGCAGTACTTC | CASSARQGHYEQYF
TRBJ1-5 | NA | 15 | NA | TRBV7-7 | TGTGCCGTCCAGAGGACAGAAAATAGCAATCAGCCCCAGCATTTT | CAVQRTENSNQPQHF
TRBJ1-5 | TRBD1 | 15 | NA | TRBV7-2 | TGTGCCAGCAGCTTAGGGACAGGGGTCAATCAGCCCCAGCATTTT | CASSLGTGVNQPQHF
TRBJ1-5 | NA | 13 | few | TRBV12-3/TRBV12-4 | TGTGCCAGCAGTCCAACGGGGAATCAGCCCCAGCATTTT | CASSPTGNQPQHF
TRBJ2-7 | NA | 14 | NA | TRBV19 | TGTGCCAGTAGTATAGCAGCGGGTACCTACGAGCAGTACTTC | CASSIAAGTYEQYF
TRBJ1-2 | TRBD1 | 16 | NA | TRBV13 | TGTGCCAGCAGCGGTCCAGGACAGGGCGTTACCCATGGCTACACCTTC | CASSGPGQGVTHGYTF
TRBJ1-5 | NA | 14 | NA | TRBV18 | TGTGCCAGCTCCCAGGAAAATAGGGGTCAGCCCCAGCATTTT | CASSQENRGQPQHF
TRBJ2-5 | NA | 15 | NA | TRBV6-5 | TGTGCCAGCAGTTACTCGAGGGCTATCGAAGAGACCCAGTACTTC | CASSYSRAIEETQYF
TRBJ2-7 | TRBD1 | 14 | NA | TRBV2 | TGTGCCAGCAACGGACAGGGGGCGGCCTACGAGCAGTACTTC | CASNGQGAAYEQYF
TRBJ2-3 | NA | 14 | NA | TRBV19 | TGTGCCAGTAAGAACAGGGTTTTGACAGATACGCAGTATTTT | CASKNRVLTDTQYF
TRBJ1-2 | TRBD1 | 14 | NA | TRBV19 | TGTGCCAGTAGTATATCGAGGGGACAGGACGGCTACACCTTC | CASSISRGQDGYTF
TRBJ1-2 | NA | 14 | NA | TRBV28 | TGTGCCAGCAGTCACCACCAGGGTAACTATGGCTACACCTTC | CASSHHQGNYGYTF
TRBJ2-1 | TRBD1 | 14 | NA | TRBV30 | TGTGCCTGGAGTCCAGGGGGATGGGGCAATGAGCAGTTCTTC | CAWSPGGWGNEQFF
TRBJ2-7 | NA | 14 | NA | TRBV3-1/TRBV3-2 | TGTGCCAGCAGCCACTCAGACAGATTTAACGAGCAGTACTTC | CASSHSDRFNEQYF
TRBJ1-4 | TRBD1 | 16 | once | TRBV11-1 | TGTGCCAGCAGCCGTGGACAGGGACCCTTTCGTGAAAAACTGTTTTTT | CASSRGQGPFREKLFF
TRBJ2-7 | NA | 15 | NA | TRBV27 | TGTGCCACCTCTCCCTACCCACAGGGTACTTACGAGCAGTACTTC | CATSPYPQGTYEQYF
TRBJ1-1 | NA | 16 | NA | TRBV7-6 | TGTGCCAGCAGCCAGGGCGTTGGGATTGATATGACTGAAGCTTTCTTT | CASSQGVGIDMTEAFF
TRBJ1-5 | NA | 13 | NA | TRBV2 | TGTGCCAGCAAGGACAGCTTAAATCAGCCCCAGCATTTT | CASKDSLNQPQHF
TRBJ2-7 | TRBD2 | 14 | NA | TRBV3-1/TRBV3-2 | TGTGCCAGCAGCCAGCGGGGAGGGCCGAACGAGCAGTACTTC | CASSQRGGPNEQYF